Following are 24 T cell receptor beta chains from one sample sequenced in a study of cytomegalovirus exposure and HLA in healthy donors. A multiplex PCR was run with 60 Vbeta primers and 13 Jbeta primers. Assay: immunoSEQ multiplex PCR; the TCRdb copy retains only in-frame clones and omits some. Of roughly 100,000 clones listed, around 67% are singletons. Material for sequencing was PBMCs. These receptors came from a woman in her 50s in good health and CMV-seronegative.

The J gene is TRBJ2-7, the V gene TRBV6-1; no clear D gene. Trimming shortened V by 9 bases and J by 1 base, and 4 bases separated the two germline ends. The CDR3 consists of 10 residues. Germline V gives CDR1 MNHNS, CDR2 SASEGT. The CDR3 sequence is CASNSYEQYF. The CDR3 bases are TGTGCCAGTAATTCCTACGAGCAGTACTTC.

The CDR3 region is CSVHKPSDRGERDYNEQFF. The CDR3 coding sequence is TGCAGCGTCCACAAACCTTCGGACAGGGGCGAAAGGGATTACAATGAGCAGTTCTTC. J is TRBJ2-1 and V is TRBV29-1; 9 bases map to TRBD1. The CDR3 spans 19 residues. The trim removed 6 bases at V and 4 bases at J, leaving 22 bases unmatched. Germline lookup yields CDR1 SQVTM and CDR2 ANQGSEA.

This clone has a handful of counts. As DNA, the CDR3 is TGTGCCAGCAGCCCGCCGGGGGTTAGCAGTTACTACAATGAGCAGTTCTTC. Protein product: CASSPPGVSSYYNEQFF. V is TRBV11-2 and J is TRBJ2-1, with a possible D match to TRBD2 (6 bases). The CDR3 sequence is 17 residues long. Between the trimmed V and J ends, which lost 5 bases and 3 bases, there was a span of 20 bases. Germline V gene sequence: CDR1 SGHAT, CDR2 FQNNGV. The entire variable domain, with the rest obtained from reference TRBV11-2 and TRBJ2-1, is as follows: EAGVAQSPRYKIIEKRQSVAFWCNPISGHATLYWYQQILGQGPKLLIQFQNNGVVDDSQLPKDRFSAERLKGVDSTLKIQPAKLEDSAVYLCASSPPGVSSYYNEQFFGPGTRLTVL.

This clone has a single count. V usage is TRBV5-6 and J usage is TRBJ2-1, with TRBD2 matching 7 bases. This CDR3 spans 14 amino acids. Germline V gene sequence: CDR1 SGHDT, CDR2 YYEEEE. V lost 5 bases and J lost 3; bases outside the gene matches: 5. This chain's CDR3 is CASSRGDYYNEQFF. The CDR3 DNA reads TGTGCCAGCAGTCGAGGGGACTACTACAATGAGCAGTTCTTC.

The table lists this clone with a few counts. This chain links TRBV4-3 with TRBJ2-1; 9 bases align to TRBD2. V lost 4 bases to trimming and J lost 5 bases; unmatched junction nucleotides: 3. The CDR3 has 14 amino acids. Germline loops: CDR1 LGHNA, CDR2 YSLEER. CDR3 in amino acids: CASSLSGSDNEQFF. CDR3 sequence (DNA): TGCGCCAGCAGCCTTAGCGGGAGCGACAATGAGCAGTTCTTC.

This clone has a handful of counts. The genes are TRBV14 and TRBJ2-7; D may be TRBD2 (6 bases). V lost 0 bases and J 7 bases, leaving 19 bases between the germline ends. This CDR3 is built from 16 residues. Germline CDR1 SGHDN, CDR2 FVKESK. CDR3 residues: CASSQETGAASIEQYF. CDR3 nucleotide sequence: TGTGCCAGCAGCCAAGAGACGGGAGCAGCTTCTATTGAGCAGTACTTC.

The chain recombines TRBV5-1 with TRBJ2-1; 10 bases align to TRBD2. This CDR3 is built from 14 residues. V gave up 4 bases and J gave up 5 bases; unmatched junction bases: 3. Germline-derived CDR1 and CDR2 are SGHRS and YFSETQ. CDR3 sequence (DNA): TGCGCCAGCAGCGCAGGGACTAGCGACAATGAGCAGTTCTTC. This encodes CASSAGTSDNEQFF.

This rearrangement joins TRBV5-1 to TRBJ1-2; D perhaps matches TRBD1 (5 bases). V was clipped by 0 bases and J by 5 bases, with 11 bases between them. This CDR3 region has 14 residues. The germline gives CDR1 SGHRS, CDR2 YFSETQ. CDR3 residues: CASSLAEQVYGYTF. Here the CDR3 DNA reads TGCGCCAGCAGCTTGGCTGAACAGGTATATGGCTACACCTTC.

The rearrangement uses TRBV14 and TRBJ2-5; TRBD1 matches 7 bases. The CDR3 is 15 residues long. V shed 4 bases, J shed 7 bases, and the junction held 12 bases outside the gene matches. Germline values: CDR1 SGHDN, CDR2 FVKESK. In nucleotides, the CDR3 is TGTGCCAGCAGCCTGACACAGGGGAAGAAGGGGACCCAGTACTTC. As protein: CASSLTQGKKGTQYF.

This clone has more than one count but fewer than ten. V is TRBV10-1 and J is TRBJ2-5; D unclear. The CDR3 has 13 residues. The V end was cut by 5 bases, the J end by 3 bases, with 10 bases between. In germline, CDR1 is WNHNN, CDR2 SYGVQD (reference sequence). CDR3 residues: CASSPSLEETQYF. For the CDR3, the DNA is TGCGCCAGCAGTCCATCACTGGAAGAGACCCAGTACTTC.

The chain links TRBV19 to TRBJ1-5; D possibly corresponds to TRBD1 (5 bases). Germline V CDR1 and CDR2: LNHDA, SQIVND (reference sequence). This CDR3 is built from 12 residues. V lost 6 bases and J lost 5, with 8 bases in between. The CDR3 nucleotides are TGTGCCAGTAGAAAACAGGATCAGCCCCAGCATTTT. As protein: CASRKQDQPQHF.

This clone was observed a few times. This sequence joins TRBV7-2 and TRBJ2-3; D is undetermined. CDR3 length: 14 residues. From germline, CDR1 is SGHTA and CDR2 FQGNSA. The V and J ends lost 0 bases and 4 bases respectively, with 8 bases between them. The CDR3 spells CASSLAWSPDTQYF. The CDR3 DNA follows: TGTGCCAGCAGCTTAGCGTGGAGCCCAGATACGCAGTATTTT.

The chain's CDR3 is CASSQTRSGGARNEQFF. DNA for the CDR3: TGCGCCAGCAGCCAAACCCGCAGCGGGGGGGCCCGCAATGAGCAGTTCTTC. The gene calls are TRBV4-1 and TRBJ2-1, with 10 bases that match TRBD2. The V and J ends lost 2 bases and 6 bases, in that order; junction bases with no gene match: 10. The CDR3 has 17 residues. Germline CDR1 is MGHRA and CDR2 is YSYEKL.

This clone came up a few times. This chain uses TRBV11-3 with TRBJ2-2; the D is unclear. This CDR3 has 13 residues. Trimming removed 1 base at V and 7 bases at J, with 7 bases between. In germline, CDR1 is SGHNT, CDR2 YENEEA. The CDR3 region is CASSLAVNGELFF. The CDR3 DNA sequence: TGTGCCAGCAGCTTAGCAGTTAACGGGGAGCTGTTTTTT.

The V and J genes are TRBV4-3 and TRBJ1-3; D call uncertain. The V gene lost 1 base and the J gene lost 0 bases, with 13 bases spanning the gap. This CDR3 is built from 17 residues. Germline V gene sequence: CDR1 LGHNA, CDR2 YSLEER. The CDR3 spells CASSQGPSGSSGNTIYF. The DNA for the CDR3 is TGCGCCAGCAGCCAAGGCCCGTCTGGTAGCTCTGGAAACACCATATATTTT.

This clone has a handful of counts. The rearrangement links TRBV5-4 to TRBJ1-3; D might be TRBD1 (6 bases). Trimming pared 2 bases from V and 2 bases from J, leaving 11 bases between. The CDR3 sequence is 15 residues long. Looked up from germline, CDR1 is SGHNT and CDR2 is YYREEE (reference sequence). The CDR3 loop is CASSFQQGPGNTIYF. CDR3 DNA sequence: TGTGCCAGCAGCTTCCAACAGGGCCCTGGAAACACCATATATTTT.

The CDR3 loop is CASSQEPLAGGLTYEQYF. In DNA, the CDR3 is TGCGCCAGCAGCCAAGAACCACTAGCGGGGGGCCTCACCTACGAGCAGTACTTC. This chain joins TRBV4-1 and TRBJ2-7; 12 nucleotides agree with TRBD2. CDR1 and CDR2 (germline): MGHRA, YSYEKL. The CDR3 length is 18 residues. J was trimmed by 2 bases and V by 0 bases; bases with no gene match: 8.

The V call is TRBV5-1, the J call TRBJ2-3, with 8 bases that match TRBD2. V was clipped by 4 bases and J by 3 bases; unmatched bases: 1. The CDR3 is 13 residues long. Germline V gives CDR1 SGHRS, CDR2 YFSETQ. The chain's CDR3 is CASSPSGTDTQYF. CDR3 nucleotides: TGCGCCAGCAGCCCTAGCGGGACAGATACGCAGTATTTT.

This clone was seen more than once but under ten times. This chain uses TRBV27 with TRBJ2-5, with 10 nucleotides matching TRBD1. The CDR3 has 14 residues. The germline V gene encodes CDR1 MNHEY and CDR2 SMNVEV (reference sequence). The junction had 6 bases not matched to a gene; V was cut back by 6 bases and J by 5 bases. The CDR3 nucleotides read TGTGCCAGCAGCTCGGACAGGGGGTGGGAGACCCAGTACTTC. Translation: CASSSDRGWETQYF.

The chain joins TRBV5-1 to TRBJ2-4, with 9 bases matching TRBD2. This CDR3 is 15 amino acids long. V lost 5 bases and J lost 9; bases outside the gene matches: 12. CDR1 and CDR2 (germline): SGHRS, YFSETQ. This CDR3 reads CASSRTSDSYSIQYF. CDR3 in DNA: TGCGCCAGCAGTCGGACTAGCGACAGTTATAGCATTCAGTACTTC.

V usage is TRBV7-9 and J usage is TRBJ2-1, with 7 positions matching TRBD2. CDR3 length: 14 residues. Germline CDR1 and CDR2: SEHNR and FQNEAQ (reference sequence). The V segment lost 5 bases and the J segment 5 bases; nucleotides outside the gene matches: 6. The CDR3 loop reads CASSPSGRNNEQFF. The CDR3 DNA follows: TGTGCCAGCAGCCCTAGCGGACGAAACAATGAGCAGTTCTTC. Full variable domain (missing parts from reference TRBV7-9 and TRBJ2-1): DTGVSQNPRHKITKRGQNVTFRCDPISEHNRLYWYRQTLGQGPEFLTYFQNEAQLEKSRLLSDRFSAERPKGSFSTLEIQRTEQGDSAMYLCASSPSGRNNEQFFGPGTRLTVL.

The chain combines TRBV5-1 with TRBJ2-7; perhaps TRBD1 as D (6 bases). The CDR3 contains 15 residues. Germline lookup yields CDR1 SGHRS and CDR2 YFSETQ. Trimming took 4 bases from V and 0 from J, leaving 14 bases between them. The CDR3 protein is CASSEGQGHSYEQYF. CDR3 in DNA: TGCGCCAGCAGCGAGGGCCAGGGGCACTCCTACGAGCAGTACTTC.

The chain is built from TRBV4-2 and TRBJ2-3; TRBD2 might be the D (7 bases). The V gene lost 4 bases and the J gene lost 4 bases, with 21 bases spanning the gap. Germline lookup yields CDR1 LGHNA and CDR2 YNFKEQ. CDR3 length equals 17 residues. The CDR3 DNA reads TGTGCCAGCAGCCGAACCATTCTAGGGGGGAGGGCAGATACGCAGTATTTT. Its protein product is CASSRTILGGRADTQYF.

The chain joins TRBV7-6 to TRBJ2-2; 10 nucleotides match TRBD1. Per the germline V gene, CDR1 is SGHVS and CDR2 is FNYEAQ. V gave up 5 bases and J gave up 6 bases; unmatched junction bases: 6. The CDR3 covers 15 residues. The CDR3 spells CASSTGTGVPGELFF. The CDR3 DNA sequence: TGTGCCAGCAGCACCGGGACAGGGGTCCCCGGGGAGCTGTTTTTT.